This TCR beta chain emerged from a study of shared clonotypes between healthy human individuals. Assay: immunoSEQ multiplex PCR; the TCRdb copy retains only in-frame clones and omits some. In the table there are roughly 2 million clones, approximately 95% of which are singletons. The germline V gene encodes CDR1 SQVTM and CDR2 ANQGSEA. This CDR3 is built from 14 residues. The J segment lost 1 base and the V segment lost 6 bases, leaving 5 bases of the junction unmatched. This clonotype originated in a man in his late teens or twenties in good health. This sequence joins TRBV29-1 and TRBJ2-2, with 7 nucleotides matching TRBD2. The source material was naive CD4+ T cells sorted from blood. Subset specified: CD45RA+ positively selected. The CDR3 DNA is TGCAGCGTCCTCGGACTAGAGAACACCGGGGAGCTGTTTTTT. This codes for CSVLGLENTGELFF.